The 2 T cell receptor beta chains below all came from one sample that was sequenced in a study of control samples from healthy donors and cancer patients. Profiled with immunoSEQ multiplex PCR; TCRdb holds only in-frame clones, not every one. The data show roughly 160,000 clones, under 96% seen once. The sequenced material came from blood. The receptors derive from a woman in her twenties or thirties in good health.

This clone was picked up one time. V gene TRBV7-2 combines with J gene TRBJ1-5; D unresolved. The CDR3 covers 15 residues. Germline CDR1 and CDR2: SGHTA and FQGNSA. Trimming left V 1 base short and J 1 base short, with 8 bases between. CDR3 in DNA: TGTGCCAGCAGCTTAGAAACGGGGAGCAATCAGCCCCAGCATTTT. It is translated as CASSLETGSNQPQHF.

The rearrangement links TRBV3-1 (or the pseudogene TRBV3-2) to TRBJ2-1; a weak D match, TRBD2 (5 bases). Trimming removed 0 bases from V and 10 bases from J, with 19 bases in between. CDR3 length equals 16 residues. Germline V CDR1 and CDR2: LGHDT, YNNKEL (reference sequence). The CDR3 region has the DNA TGTGCCAGCAGCCAAGATTCCGGGATGATGATTGGGGAGCAGTTCTTC. This sequence encodes CASSQDSGMMIGEQFF.